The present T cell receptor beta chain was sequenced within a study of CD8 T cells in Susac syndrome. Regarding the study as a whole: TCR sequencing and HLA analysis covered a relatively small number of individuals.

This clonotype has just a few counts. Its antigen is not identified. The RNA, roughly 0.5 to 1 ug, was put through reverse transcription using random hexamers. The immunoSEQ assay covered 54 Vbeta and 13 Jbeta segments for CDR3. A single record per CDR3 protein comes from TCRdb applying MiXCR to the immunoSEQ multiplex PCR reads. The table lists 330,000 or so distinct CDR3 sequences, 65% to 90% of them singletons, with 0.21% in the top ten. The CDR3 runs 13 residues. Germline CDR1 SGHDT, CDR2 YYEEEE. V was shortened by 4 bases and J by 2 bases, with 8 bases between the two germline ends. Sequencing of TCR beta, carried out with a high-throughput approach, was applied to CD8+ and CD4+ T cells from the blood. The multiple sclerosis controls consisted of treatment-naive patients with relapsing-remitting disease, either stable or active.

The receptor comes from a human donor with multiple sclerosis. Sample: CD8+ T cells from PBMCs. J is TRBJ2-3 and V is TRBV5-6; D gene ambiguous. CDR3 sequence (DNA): TGTGCCAGCAGCGCTACGGTCACAGATACGCAGTATTTT. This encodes CASSATVTDTQYF.